This T cell receptor beta chain was found in a study of T cell responses to AZD1222 COVID-19 vaccine. Study overall: Analysis merged second doses at about 4 or about 12 weeks.

The data were produced by immunoSEQ multiplex PCR, yet TCRdb's version contains in-frame clones alone and is incomplete. The profile shows more than 150,000 clones, more than 80% of them singletons. This clone was seen only once. The antigen remains unidentified. Study-level findings and limits: Donors were largely white British and mainly female; clonal diversity was possibly underestimated.

The germline V gene has CDR1 MNHEY and CDR2 SVGAGI. The CDR3 spans 15 residues. V lost 3 bases and J 3 bases, leaving 9 bases between the germline ends. This chain uses TRBV6-5 with TRBJ2-6; D gene unclear. The specimen comprised peripheral blood, sampled on day 0 of AZD1222 vaccination. This TCR was recovered from an adult in good health. The CDR3 spells CASSYFSIGANVLTF. The CDR3 DNA follows: TGTGCCAGCAGTTATTTCTCGATTGGGGCCAACGTCCTGACTTTC.